The present entry profiles one T cell receptor beta chain with its context. Methods used by the authors: Nucleated cell counts were estimated from reference gene primer amplification. Method: immunoSEQ multiplex PCR; TCRdb's copy keeps in-frame clones and lacks some. Clone size and V and J calls were adopted from that table, with D and trimming inferred from the DNA. The sample includes a few hundred thousand clones, 80% to 90% of them seen just once. This sample was included in a study of blood T cell repertoires in COVID-19. Study at large: T cells, B-cell-depleted T cells, or PBMCs supplied cDNA or gDNA.

The CDR3 contains 18 residues. The germline gives CDR1 LGHDT, CDR2 YNNKEL (reference sequence). Trimming at V came to 0 bases and at J to 7 bases, leaving 10 bases not matched to a gene. The chain joins TRBV3-1 (or the pseudogene TRBV3-2) to TRBJ2-1, with 12 bases aligning to TRBD2. Sequencing was done on a sample of peripheral blood. The source is a man aged 18 to 29 who had recovered from COVID-19. CDR3 region: CASSQDILAGGPRNEQFF. The DNA for the CDR3 is TGTGCCAGCAGCCAAGATATTCTAGCGGGAGGGCCCAGGAATGAGCAGTTCTTC.